This entry describes one T cell receptor beta chain. The clone's antigen remains unknown. No qualities accompany the bases; no much larger clone lies one base away. Systemically healthy Caucasian individuals from Russia, 39 in total and aged roughly 6 to 95 years, were included as donors. Each donor gave 8 to 10 milliliters of peripheral blood, drawn into EDTA-treated Vacutainer tubes. Ficoll-Paque density-gradient centrifugation was used to isolate PBMCs, with at least 6.5 million per sample. Total RNA, at least 6 micrograms per sample, was extracted from PBMCs with Trizol reagent. Naive CD45RAhigh/CD27high T cell percentages were measured by flow cytometry on a PBMC aliquot from every donor. CDR1 is given as SGHTA and CDR2 as FQGNSA, both from the germline V gene. From the cysteine up to the phenylalanine, the CDR3 has a length of 18 residues. Only the CDR3 part of the read is kept: 54 bases, read in frame from the first base. From V the trimming removes 2 bases and from J it removes 0 bases, while the gene matches leave 8 bases of the junction unaccounted for.

The entry originates in a study of blood T cells in healthy people across ages (dated by TCRdb to between 2015 and 2017). Regarding the complete study: In model experiments, template switching captured roughly one uniquely barcoded TCR beta cDNA molecule for every two T cells. The donors were divided into four age groups: young (average around 16 years), middle-aged (around 41), aged (about 61) and long-lived (nearly 85). To track age-related changes in TCR beta repertoire diversity, the study relied on deep sequencing normalized with unique cDNA molecular identifiers. Using the same blood draw, the study looked at two additional independent replicas of 1 million unique cDNA reads for two donors, one aged 18 to 30 and the other aged 80 or older.

The method was 5' RACE. The sample was run on an Illumina HiSeq 2500. The second PCR ran for about 7 to 11 cycles and used a J-beta primer mix along with a sample-barcoded 5' primer. A unique molecular identifier was introduced onto each TCR beta cDNA molecule by a template-switch 5' adaptor carrying 12 random nucleotides. Each sample yielded at least 3 million CDR3-containing paired-end reads. The Mint cDNA synthesis kit, primed by a TRBC-specific oligonucleotide, was used to synthesize first-strand cDNA from all RNA. After uracil-DNA glycosylase treatment, a first 18-cycle PCR used universal primers M1SS and BC2_uni_R on all cDNA. The published analysis was carried out like this. Normalization of each sample was performed by random selection of 1 million high-quality reads, each carrying a distinct molecular identifier. Instead of being binned into consensus sequences, reads with shared molecular identifiers were discarded. MiTCR, set to a Q25 quality threshold and the strictest error-elimination algorithm, was used for CDR3 identification, clonotype clustering and error correction. A nonparametric unseen species model with Euler transformation was used to estimate lower-bound total TCR beta diversity. TCRdb applied fastp at Q25 and MiXCR to the public reads, then kept only in-frame beta chains. Every entry covers one CDR3 protein and lists the most common genes and DNA from its rows. The V and J calls, along with clone size, are taken from TCRdb and not from the paper's own processing. The sample contains hundreds of thousands of distinct CDR3 sequences, 20% to 25% of them found a single time. Jointly, the top ten make up roughly a tenth of the sample.

Here is what the overall study found, with its caveats: Compared with the aged group, the long-lived group had more naive CD4+ T cells, fewer expanded clones and increased TCR diversity, a pattern suggesting age selection. The CMV infection status of donors was not known, potentially confounding age-related changes in expanded clonotypes. Observed TCR beta diversity per million T cells fell roughly linearly with age, and a significant reduction was already apparent by age around 36. The percentage of naive T cells measured by flow cytometry correlated strongly with observed TCR beta diversity. Conclusive comparison of naive and antigen-experienced compartments was prevented by the profiling of bulk unsorted PBMCs. Total diversity estimates from one million sequenced T cells were considered lower bounds and underestimates.

These data were also filed under a second study, of T cells of mothers and their children. The second study's paper adds: Nine systemically healthy Caucasian individuals served as donors, namely three mothers together with their six children. cDNA synthesis used all of the extracted RNA, with around 1.6 ug of RNA in each 15 ul reaction. In the second PCR, sample barcodes and 2-4 random nucleotides were introduced via the M1S primer. Over 9.5 million TCR beta CDR3 reads were obtained for each mother, and millions of reads were obtained for each child. TCR recombination output is similarly shaped by thymic selection in related and unrelated pairs, with a minor effect exerted by inherited differences. Normalized repertoire overlap was always found to be slightly, but never significantly, higher in related mother-child pairs than in unrelated mother-child pairs. Persistent microchimeric T cell clones were not detected, at a sensitivity of 95 to 100 clones per million clonotypes. In the study, deep NGS was used to compare the TCR beta repertoires of mothers and children, and features distinguishing related mother-child pairs from unrelated individuals were sought. The mean age was around 40 +/- 4 years for the mothers and around 10 +/- 4 years for the children. Libraries were sequenced on Illumina HiSeq 2000 with 100+100 nt paired-end reads after adapter ligation with NEBNext reagents. To prevent cross-contamination, the mother and child libraries were prepared a month apart and were sequenced in separate runs. Between about 500,000 and 2,300,000 distinct TCR beta clonotypes were identified per donor. Naive TCR beta clonotypes were estimated from low-frequency clonotypes matched to each donor's FACS-determined naive share, without sorting.

The receptor comes from a boy younger than 18 in good health. Material: blood. The chain is assembled from TRBV7-2 and TRBJ2-7, with 12 bases aligning to TRBD2. CDR3 region: CASSLLAGGTSYSYEQYF. The sequenced DNA is TGTGCCAGCAGCTTACTAGCGGGAGGGACCTCCTACTCCTACGAGCAGTACTTC.